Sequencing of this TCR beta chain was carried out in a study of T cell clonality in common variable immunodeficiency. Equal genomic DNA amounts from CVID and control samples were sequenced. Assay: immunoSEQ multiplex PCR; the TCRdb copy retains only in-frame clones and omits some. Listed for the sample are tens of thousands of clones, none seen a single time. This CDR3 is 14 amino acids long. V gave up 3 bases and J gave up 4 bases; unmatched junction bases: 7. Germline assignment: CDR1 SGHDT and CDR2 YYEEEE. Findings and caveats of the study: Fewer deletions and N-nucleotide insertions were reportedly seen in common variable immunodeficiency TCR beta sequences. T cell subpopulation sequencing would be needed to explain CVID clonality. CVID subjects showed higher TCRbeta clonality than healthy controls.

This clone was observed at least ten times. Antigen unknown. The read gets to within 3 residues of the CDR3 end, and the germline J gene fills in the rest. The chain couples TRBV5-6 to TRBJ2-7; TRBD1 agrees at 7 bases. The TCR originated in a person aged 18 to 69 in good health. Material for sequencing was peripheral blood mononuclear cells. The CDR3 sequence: CASSSFRDSYEQYF. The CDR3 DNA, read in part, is TGTGCCAGCAGCTCCTTCCGGGACAGTTACGAG.